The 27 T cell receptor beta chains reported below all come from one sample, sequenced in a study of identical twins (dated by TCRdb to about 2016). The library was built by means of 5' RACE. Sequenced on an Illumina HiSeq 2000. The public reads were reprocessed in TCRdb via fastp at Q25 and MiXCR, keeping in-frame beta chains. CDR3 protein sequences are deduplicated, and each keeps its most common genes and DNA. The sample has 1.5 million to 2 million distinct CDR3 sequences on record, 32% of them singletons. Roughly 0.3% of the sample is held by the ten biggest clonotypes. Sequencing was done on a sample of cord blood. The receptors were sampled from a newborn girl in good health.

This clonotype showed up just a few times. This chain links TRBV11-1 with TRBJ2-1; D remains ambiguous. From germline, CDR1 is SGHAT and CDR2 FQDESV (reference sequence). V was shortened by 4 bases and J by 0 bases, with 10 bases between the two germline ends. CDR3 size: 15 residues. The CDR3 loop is CASSYLELSYNEQFF. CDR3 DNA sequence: TGTGCCAGCAGCTATCTAGAGCTCTCCTACAATGAGCAGTTCTTC.

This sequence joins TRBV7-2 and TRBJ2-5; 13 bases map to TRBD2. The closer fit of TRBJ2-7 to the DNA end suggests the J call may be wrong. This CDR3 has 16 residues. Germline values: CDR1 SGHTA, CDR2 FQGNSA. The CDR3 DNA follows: TGTGCCAGCAGCTCCGCCGGGACTAGCGGGGTGTACGAGCAGTACTTC. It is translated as CASSSAGTSGVYEQYF.

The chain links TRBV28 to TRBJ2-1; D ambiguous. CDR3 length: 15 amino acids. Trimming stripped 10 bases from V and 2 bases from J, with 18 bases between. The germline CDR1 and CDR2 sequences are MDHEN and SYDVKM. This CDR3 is CATSVSRQTYNEQFF. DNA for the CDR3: TGTGCCACCTCCGTCTCGCGGCAGACCTACAATGAGCAGTTCTTC. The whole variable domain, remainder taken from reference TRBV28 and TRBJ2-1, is DVKVTQSSRYLVKRTGEKVFLECVQDMDHENMFWYRQDPGLGLRLIYFSYDVKMKEKGDIPEGYSVSREKKERFSLILESASTNQTSMYLCATSVSRQTYNEQFFGPGTRLTVL.

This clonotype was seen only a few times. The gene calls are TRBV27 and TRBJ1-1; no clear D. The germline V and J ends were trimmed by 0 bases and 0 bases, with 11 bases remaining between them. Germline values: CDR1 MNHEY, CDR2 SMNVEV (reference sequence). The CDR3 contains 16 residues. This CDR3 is CASSLSYREVNTEAFF. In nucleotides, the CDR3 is TGTGCCAGCAGTTTATCGTACCGGGAGGTGAACACTGAAGCTTTCTTT.

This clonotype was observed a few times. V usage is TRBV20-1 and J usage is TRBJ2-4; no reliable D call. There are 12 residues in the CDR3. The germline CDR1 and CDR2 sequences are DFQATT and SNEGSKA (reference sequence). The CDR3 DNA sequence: TGCACTTCATGGGGTCAAAACAGCATTCAGTACTTC. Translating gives CTSWGQNSIQYF.

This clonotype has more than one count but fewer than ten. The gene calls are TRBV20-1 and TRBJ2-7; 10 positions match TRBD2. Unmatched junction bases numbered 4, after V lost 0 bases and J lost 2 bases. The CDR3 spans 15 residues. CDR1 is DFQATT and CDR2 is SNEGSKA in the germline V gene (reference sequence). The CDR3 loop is CSAREPSGGPYEQYF. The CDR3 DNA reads TGCAGTGCTAGAGAGCCTAGCGGGGGCCCCTACGAGCAGTACTTC.

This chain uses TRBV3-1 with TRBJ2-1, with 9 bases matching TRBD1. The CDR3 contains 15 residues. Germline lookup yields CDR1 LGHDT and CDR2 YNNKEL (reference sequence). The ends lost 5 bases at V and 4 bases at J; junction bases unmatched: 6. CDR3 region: CASSITGQGYNEQFF. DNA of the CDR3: TGTGCCAGCAGCATAACGGGACAGGGTTACAATGAGCAGTTCTTC.

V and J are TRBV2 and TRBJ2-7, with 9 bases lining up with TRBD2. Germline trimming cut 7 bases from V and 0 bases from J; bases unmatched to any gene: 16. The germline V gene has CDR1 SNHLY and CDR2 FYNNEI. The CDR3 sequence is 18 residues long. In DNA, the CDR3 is TGTGCCAGCAATAGGGATAGCGGGAGAGGGGAATACTCCTACGAGCAGTACTTC. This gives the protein CASNRDSGRGEYSYEQYF.

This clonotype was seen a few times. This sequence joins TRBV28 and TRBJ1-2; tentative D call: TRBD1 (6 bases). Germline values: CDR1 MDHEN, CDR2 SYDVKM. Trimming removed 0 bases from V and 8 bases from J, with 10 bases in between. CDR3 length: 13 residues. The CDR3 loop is CASSLWTGWGYTF. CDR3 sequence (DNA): TGTGCCAGCAGTTTATGGACAGGATGGGGCTACACCTTC.

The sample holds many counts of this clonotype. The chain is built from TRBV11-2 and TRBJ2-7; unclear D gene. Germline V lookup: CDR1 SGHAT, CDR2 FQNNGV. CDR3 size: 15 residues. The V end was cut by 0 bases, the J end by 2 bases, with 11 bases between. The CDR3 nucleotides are TGTGCCAGCAGCTTAGAGGCAGAGAAAGCCTACGAGCAGTACTTC. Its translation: CASSLEAEKAYEQYF. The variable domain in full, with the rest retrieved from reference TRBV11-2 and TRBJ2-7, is EAGVAQSPRYKIIEKRQSVAFWCNPISGHATLYWYQQILGQGPKLLIQFQNNGVVDDSQLPKDRFSAERLKGVDSTLKIQPAKLEDSAVYLCASSLEAEKAYEQYFGPGTRLTVT.

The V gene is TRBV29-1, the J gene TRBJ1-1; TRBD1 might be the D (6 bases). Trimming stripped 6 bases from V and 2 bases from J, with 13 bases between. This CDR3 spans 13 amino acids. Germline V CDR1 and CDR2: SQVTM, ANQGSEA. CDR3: CSVQGQTNTEAFF. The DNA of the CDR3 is TGCAGCGTCCAGGGACAAACTAACACTGAAGCTTTCTTT.

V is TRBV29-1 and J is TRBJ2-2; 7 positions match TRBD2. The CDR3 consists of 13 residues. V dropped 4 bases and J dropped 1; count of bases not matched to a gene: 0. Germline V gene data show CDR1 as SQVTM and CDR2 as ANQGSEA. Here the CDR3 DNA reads TGCAGCGTTGGGACTAGGAACACCGGGGAGCTGTTTTTT. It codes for CSVGTRNTGELFF.

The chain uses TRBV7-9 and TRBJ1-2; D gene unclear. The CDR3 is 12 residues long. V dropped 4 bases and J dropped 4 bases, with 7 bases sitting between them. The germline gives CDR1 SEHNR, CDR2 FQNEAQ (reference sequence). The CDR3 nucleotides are TGTGCCAGCAGCTCCGCTCGCTATGGCTACACCTTC. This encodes CASSSARYGYTF. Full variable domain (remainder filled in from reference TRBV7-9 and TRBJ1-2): DTGVSQNPRHKITKRGQNVTFRCDPISEHNRLYWYRQTLGQGPEFLTYFQNEAQLEKSRLLSDRFSAERPKGSFSTLEIQRTEQGDSAMYLCASSSARYGYTFGSGTRLTVV.

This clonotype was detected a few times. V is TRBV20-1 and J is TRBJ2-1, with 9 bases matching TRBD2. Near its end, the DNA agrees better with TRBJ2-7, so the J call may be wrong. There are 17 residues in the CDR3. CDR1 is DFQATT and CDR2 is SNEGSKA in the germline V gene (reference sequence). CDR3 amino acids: CSARVTLAGRSYNEQYF. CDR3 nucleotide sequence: TGCAGTGCTAGAGTGACCCTAGCGGGACGCTCCTACAATGAGCAGTACTTC.

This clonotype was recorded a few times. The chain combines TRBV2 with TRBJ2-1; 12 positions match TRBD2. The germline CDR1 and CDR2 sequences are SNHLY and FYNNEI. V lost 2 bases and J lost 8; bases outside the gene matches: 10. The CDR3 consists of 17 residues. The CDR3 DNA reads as TGTGCCAGCAGTGAATGGGCTAGCGGGAGGGCGAAGGATGAGCAGTTCTTC. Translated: CASSEWASGRAKDEQFF.

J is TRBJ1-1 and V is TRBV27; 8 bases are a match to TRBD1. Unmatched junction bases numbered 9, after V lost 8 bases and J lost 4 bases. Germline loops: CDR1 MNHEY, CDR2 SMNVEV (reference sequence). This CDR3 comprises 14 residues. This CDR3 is CASGYSGGGTEAFF. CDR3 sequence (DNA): TGTGCCAGCGGTTACTCAGGGGGCGGCACTGAAGCTTTCTTT.

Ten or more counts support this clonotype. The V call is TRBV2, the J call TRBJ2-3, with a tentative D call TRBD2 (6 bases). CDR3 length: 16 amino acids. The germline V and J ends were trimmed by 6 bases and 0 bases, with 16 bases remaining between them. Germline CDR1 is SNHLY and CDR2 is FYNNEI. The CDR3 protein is CASRGLPRSSTDTQYF. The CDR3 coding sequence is TGTGCCAGCAGAGGACTACCTCGCTCAAGCACAGATACGCAGTATTTT.

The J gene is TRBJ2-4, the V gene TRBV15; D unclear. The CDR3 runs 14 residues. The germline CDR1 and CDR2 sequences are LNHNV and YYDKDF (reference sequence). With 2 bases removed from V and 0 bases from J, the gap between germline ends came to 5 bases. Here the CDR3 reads CATSRRVAKNIQYF. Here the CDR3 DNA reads TGTGCCACCAGCAGAAGGGTAGCCAAAAACATTCAGTACTTC. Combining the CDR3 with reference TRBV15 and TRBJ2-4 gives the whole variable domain DAMVIQNPRYQVTQFGKPVTLSCSQTLNHNVMYWYQQKSSQAPKLLFHYYDKDFNNEADTPDNFQSRRPNTSFCFLDIRSPGLGDTAMYLCATSRRVAKNIQYFGAGTRLSVL.

CDR3 DNA sequence: TGTGCCAGCAGCTTAGAAGGGGGACTAGGGTACAATGAGCAGTTCTTC. Translation: CASSLEGGLGYNEQFF. The chain employs TRBV11-2 and TRBJ2-1, with 8 bases identical to TRBD2. Germline V gene sequence: CDR1 SGHAT, CDR2 FQNNGV. J gave up 4 bases and V 0 bases, and 5 bases lay outside the gene matches. The CDR3 extends over 16 amino acids.

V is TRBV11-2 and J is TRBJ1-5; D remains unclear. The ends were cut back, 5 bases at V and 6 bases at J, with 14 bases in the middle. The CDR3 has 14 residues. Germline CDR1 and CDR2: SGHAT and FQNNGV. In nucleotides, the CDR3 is TGTGCCAGCAGCCCTGACCTAGACGGTCAGCCCCAGCATTTT. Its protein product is CASSPDLDGQPQHF.

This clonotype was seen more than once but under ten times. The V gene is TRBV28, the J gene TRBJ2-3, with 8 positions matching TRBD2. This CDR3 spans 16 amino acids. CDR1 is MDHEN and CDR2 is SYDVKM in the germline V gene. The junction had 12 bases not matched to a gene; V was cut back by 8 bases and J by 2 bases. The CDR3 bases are TGTGCCAGCCCCCCAATGATAGCGGGACTCACAGATACGCAGTATTTT. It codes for CASPPMIAGLTDTQYF.

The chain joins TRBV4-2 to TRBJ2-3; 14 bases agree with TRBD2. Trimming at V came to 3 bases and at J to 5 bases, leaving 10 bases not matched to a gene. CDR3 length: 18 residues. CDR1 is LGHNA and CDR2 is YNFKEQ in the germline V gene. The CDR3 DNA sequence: TGTGCCAGCAGCCAGCTCCCGGGACTAGCGGGGGATTTAGATACGCAGTATTTT. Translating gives CASSQLPGLAGDLDTQYF.

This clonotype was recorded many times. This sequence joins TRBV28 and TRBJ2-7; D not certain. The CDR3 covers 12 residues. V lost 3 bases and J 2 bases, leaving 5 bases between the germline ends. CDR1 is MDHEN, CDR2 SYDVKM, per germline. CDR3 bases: TGTGCCAGCAGTTTGAAACCCTACGAGCAGTACTTC. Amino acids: CASSLKPYEQYF.

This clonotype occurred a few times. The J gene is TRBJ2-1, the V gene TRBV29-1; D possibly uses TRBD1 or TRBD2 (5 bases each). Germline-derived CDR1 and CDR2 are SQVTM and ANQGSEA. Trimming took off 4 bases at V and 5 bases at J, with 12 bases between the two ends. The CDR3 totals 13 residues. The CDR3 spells CSVGSGRNNEQFF. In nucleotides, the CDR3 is TGCAGCGTTGGGTCGGGGCGTAACAATGAGCAGTTCTTC.

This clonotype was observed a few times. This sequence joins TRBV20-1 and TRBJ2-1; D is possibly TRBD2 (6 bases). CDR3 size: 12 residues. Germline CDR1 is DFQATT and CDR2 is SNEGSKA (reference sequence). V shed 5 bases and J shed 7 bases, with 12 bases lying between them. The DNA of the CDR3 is TGCAGTGCTGAAGGAGGGATTAATGAGCAGTTCTTC. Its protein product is CSAEGGINEQFF.

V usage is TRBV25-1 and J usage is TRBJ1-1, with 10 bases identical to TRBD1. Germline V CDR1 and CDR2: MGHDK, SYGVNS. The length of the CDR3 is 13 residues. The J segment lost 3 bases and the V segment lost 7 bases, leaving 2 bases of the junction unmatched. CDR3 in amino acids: CASKGTGDTEAFF. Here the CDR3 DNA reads TGTGCCAGCAAGGGGACAGGGGACACTGAAGCTTTCTTT.

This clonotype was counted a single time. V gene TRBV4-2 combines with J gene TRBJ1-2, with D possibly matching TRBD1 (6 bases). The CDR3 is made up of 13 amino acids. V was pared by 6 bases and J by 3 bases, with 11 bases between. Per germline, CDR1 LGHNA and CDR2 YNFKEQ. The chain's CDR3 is CASRVNRDYGYTF. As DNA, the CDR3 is TGTGCCAGCAGGGTGAACAGGGACTATGGCTACACCTTC.